The sequence of this TCR beta chain was determined in a study of blood T cell repertoires in COVID-19. Here immunoSEQ multiplex PCR was the method, and the copy in TCRdb shows in-frame clones only, minus some. The table has some 290,000 clones, 90% seen once. Germline V gene data show CDR1 as MNHEY and CDR2 as SVGEGT. CDR3 length: 16 residues. J gave up 4 bases and V 6 bases, and 7 bases lay outside the gene matches. The sequenced material came from peripheral blood. The receptor comes from a middle-aged woman with COVID-19, enrolled during active disease. V gene TRBV6-2 or TRBV6-3 combines with J gene TRBJ2-7, with TRBD2 matching 15 bases. This chain's CDR3 is CASSPGLAGGQYEQYF. The CDR3 DNA reads as TGTGCCAGCAGCCCCGGACTAGCGGGAGGGCAGTACGAGCAGTACTTC.